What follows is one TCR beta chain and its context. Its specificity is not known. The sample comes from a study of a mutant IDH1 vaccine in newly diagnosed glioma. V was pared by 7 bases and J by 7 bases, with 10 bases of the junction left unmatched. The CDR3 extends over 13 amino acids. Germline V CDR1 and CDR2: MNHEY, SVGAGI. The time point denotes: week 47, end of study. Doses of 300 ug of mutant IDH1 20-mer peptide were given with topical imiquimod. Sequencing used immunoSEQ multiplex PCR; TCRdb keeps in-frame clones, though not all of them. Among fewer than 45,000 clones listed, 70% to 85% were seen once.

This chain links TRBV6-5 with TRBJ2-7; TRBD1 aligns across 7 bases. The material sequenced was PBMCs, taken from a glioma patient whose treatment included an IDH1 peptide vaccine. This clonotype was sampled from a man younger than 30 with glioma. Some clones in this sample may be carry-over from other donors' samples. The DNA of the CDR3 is TGTGCCAGCAAAATAAAGGGGGCCGGGGAGCAGTACTTC. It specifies CASKIKGAGEQYF.